The source of this T cell receptor beta chain is a study of PD-1 blockade in classical Hodgkin lymphoma. Generated by immunoSEQ multiplex PCR, the TCRdb table keeps only in-frame clones and is missing some. The table lists fewer than 100,000 clones, 89% of them singletons. J was trimmed by 7 bases and V by 1 base; bases with no gene match: 15. CDR1 LNHDA and CDR2 SQIVND come from the germline V gene (reference sequence). The CDR3 covers 17 residues. With no exception, relapse followed autologous stem cell transplantation in all patients, and brentuximab vedotin exposure varied. Sample: peripheral blood mononuclear cells (PBMCs), taken at baseline. This receptor was obtained from a human donor with classical Hodgkin lymphoma. V and J are TRBV19 and TRBJ1-2; 7 nucleotides match TRBD1. The CDR3 sequence: CASSIGQGKRGPGGYTF. CDR3 nucleotide sequence: TGTGCCAGTAGTATAGGACAAGGGAAAAGGGGGCCCGGTGGCTACACCTTC.